Following are 7 T cell receptor beta chains from one sample sequenced in a study of CXCR3-negative and CXCR3-positive naive CD8 T cells. 5' RACE with UMI labels generated the TRB cDNA libraries. TCRdb re-called the 5' RACE reads, yielding one record per CDR3 amino acid sequence without DNA. The table lists about 48,000 distinct CDR3 sequences. Sequencing was carried out using memory CD8+ T cells from blood. The receptor source for this set is a human donor in good health. Some clones in this sample may be carry-over from other donors' samples.

The chain links TRBV24-1 to TRBJ2-2. The CDR3 has 14 residues. Germline V CDR1 and CDR2: KGHDR, SFDVKD. CDR3 residues: CATRDNLNTGELFF.

V is TRBV4-2 and J is TRBJ1-1. CDR1 is LGHNA and CDR2 is YNFKEQ in the germline V gene. This CDR3 is built from 13 residues. The CDR3 loop is CASSQGRNTEAFF.

The chain has TRBV20-1 and TRBJ2-1; TCRdb calls TRBD1, which cannot be checked without DNA. There are 14 residues in the CDR3. Germline V gene data show CDR1 as DFQATT and CDR2 as SNEGSKA (reference sequence). The CDR3 sequence: CSAVGPGKYNEQFF.

This chain joins TRBV12-3 or TRBV12-4 and TRBJ1-1; TCRdb returns TRBD1, unconfirmable since there is no DNA. The CDR3 has 14 amino acids. CDR3 residues: CASSSGTTNTEAFF.

The rearrangement links TRBV15 to TRBJ2-2; TCRdb designates TRBD1, a call that cannot be tested without DNA. CDR1 and CDR2 from the germline V gene are LNHNV and YYDKDF (reference sequence). The CDR3 covers 15 residues. The CDR3 sequence: CATSRTGTDTGELFF.

V and J are TRBV20-1 and TRBJ2-5; TCRdb's D call, TRBD2, is unchecked because there is no DNA. This CDR3 is built from 14 residues. Germline V gene data show CDR1 as DFQATT and CDR2 as SNEGSKA (reference sequence). CDR3 protein: CSASPGPAEETQYF.

The chain couples TRBV28 to TRBJ2-5; checking the TCRdb D call of TRBD2 is not possible without DNA. CDR3 size: 15 residues. Germline assignment: CDR1 MDHEN and CDR2 SYDVKM. The CDR3 sequence is CASSSVAGLKETQYF.